Listed below are T cell receptor beta chains from one sample, sequenced in a study of blood T cell repertoires in COVID-19. The repertoire was sequenced with immunoSEQ multiplex PCR; TCRdb's copy has only in-frame clones and lacks some. This sample has around 210,000 clones, with roughly 84% found just once. The sequencing sample was made of peripheral blood. These receptors were obtained from a man aged 45 to 65 with COVID-19, enrolled during active disease. CDR3s include the opening cysteine and the closing phenylalanine or tryptophan. D genes are given only for firm matches. A clone size is listed for some rows: how often the clone was seen (once, few, many), or a class if it is expanded.

TRBJ2-6,TRBD1,19,few,TRBV13,CASSALKDRALAGTNVLTF,TGTGCCAGCAGCGCTCTTAAGGACAGGGCACTGGCTGGGACCAACGTCCTGACTTTC
TRBJ2-7,TRBD2,14,-,TRBV2,CASKKRDGFAEQYF,TGTGCCAGCAAGAAGCGGGACGGTTTCGCCGAGCAGTACTTC
TRBJ2-2,TRBD2,15,-,TRBV6-5,CASRDWRETNGELFF,TGTGCCAGCAGGGATTGGCGGGAGACCAACGGGGAGCTGTTTTTT
TRBJ2-7,-,13,-,TRBV11-2,CASSLANSYEQYF,TGTGCCAGCAGCTTAGCCAACTCCTACGAGCAGTACTTC
TRBJ2-1,TRBD2,16,-,TRBV29-1,CSVAIPGLAGGREQFF,TGCAGCGTTGCCATCCCGGGACTAGCGGGAGGTAGGGAGCAGTTCTTC
TRBJ2-6,TRBD1,18,-,TRBV10-3,CAISGGTGAWSGANVLTF,TGTGCCATCAGTGGGGGGACAGGGGCATGGTCTGGGGCCAACGTCCTGACTTTC
TRBJ1-5,-,14,-,TRBV27,CASTPRLMWQPQHF,TGTGCCAGCACCCCTAGGTTAATGTGGCAGCCCCAGCATTTT
TRBJ1-2,TRBD1,16,few,TRBV28,CASTVATNRGRGGYTF,TGTGCCAGCACGGTGGCCACTAACAGGGGAAGAGGTGGCTACACCTTC
TRBJ1-1,TRBD1,17,-,TRBV5-1,CASSSGGRTGGETEAFF,TGCGCCAGCAGCTCGGGAGGGCGGACAGGGGGCGAGACTGAAGCTTTCTTT
TRBJ2-5,-,14,-,TRBV6-1,CASSSRIQGADQYF,TGTGCCAGCAGTTCAAGAATACAGGGTGCTGACCAGTACTTC
TRBJ1-2,TRBD1,13,few,TRBV4-2,CASSPSTGNGYTF,TGTGCCAGCAGCCCCTCGACAGGGAATGGCTACACCTTC
TRBJ2-3,TRBD1,15,-,TRBV25-1,CASSEGDRVTDTQYF,TGTGCCAGCAGTGAAGGGGACAGGGTCACAGATACGCAGTATTTT
TRBJ2-2,-,17,once,TRBV7-2,CASSLNLHSLSTGELFF,TGTGCCAGCAGCCTAAATCTACACAGCCTTTCCACCGGGGAGCTGTTTTTT
TRBJ1-1,-,14,many,TRBV2,CASSVQVASLEAFF,TGTGCCAGCAGCGTCCAGGTCGCGTCCCTTGAAGCTTTCTTT
TRBJ1-6,TRBD1,16,-,TRBV6-2/TRBV6-3,CASSYFGQAENSPLHF,TGTGCCAGCAGTTATTTCGGACAGGCGGAGAATTCACCCCTCCACTTT
TRBJ2-1,-,13,-,TRBV9,CASGKRGYNEQFF,TGTGCCAGCGGGAAGAGGGGGTACAATGAGCAGTTCTTC
TRBJ2-7,-,14,many,TRBV30,CAWSGGSIGYEQYF,TGTGCCTGGAGTGGAGGGTCTATAGGCTACGAGCAGTACTTC
TRBJ2-6,-,17,-,TRBV7-9,CASSASDSPPGANVLTF,TGTGCCAGCAGCGCTTCGGACAGTCCCCCTGGGGCCAACGTCCTGACTTTC
TRBJ2-3,TRBD1,15,-,TRBV6-5,CASSYRGRVTDTQYF,TGTGCCAGCAGTTACAGGGGGCGAGTCACAGATACGCAGTATTTT
TRBJ2-1,TRBD2,18,-,TRBV19,CASSILSSGGSSYNEQFF,TGTGCCAGTAGTATACTTTCTAGCGGGGGAAGCTCCTACAATGAGCAGTTCTTC
TRBJ1-2,-,11,few,TRBV6-5,CASNSGAGYTF,TGTGCCAGTAACAGCGGCGCTGGCTACACCTTC
TRBJ1-2,TRBD1,15,-,TRBV7-6,CASSQDRAFISGYTF,TGTGCCAGCAGCCAGGACAGGGCGTTTATTTCTGGCTACACCTTC
TRBJ1-2,TRBD1,13,-,TRBV6-5,CASSKDRVDGYTF,TGTGCCAGCAGTAAGGACAGGGTAGATGGCTACACCTTC
TRBJ1-2,-,13,-,TRBV7-8,CASSSRTGDGYTF,TGTGCCAGCAGCTCCCGGACCGGGGATGGCTACACCTTC
TRBJ1-1,TRBD1,15,-,TRBV5-8,CASSSIQGAYTEAFF,TGTGCCAGCAGCTCCATTCAGGGGGCTTACACTGAAGCTTTCTTT
TRBJ1-4,TRBD1,14,-,TRBV7-8,CASSHRAPGGKLFF,TGTGCCAGCAGCCACAGAGCCCCAGGGGGAAAACTGTTTTTT
TRBJ1-5,-,14,few,TRBV27,CSTRRAGGNQPQHF,TGTTCAACTAGAAGGGCAGGGGGCAATCAGCCCCAGCATTTT
TRBJ1-1,TRBD1,16,-,TRBV6-6,CASSRRGTGVTTEAFF,TGTGCCAGCAGTCGACGGGGGACAGGGGTTACCACTGAAGCTTTCTTT
TRBJ2-7,TRBD1,17,once,TRBV7-9,CASSLAGTGGISHEQYF,TGTGCCAGCAGCTTAGCAGGGACAGGGGGCATCTCCCACGAGCAGTACTTC
TRBJ2-1,-,12,-,TRBV20-1,CSASTIYNEQFF,TGCAGTGCTAGTACTATTTACAATGAGCAGTTCTTC
TRBJ1-2,-,13,-,TRBV6-6,CASSRDINYGYTF,TGTGCCAGCAGCCGGGACATTAACTATGGCTACACCTTC
TRBJ1-5,-,13,-,TRBV30,CAWSEGSNQPQHF,TGTGCCTGGAGCGAGGGTAGCAATCAGCCCCAGCATTTT
TRBJ2-7,-,14,-,TRBV5-8,CASTNPDSPYEQYF,TGTGCCAGCACCAACCCGGACAGCCCCTACGAGCAGTACTTC
TRBJ2-7,TRBD2,15,once,TRBV29-1,CSVEGERGGGYEQYF,TGCAGCGTTGAGGGCGAGCGGGGAGGAGGCTACGAGCAGTACTTC
TRBJ1-2,-,13,once,TRBV7-9,CASSLVTEAGYTF,TGTGCCAGCAGCTTAGTTACGGAGGCGGGCTACACCTTC
TRBJ1-6,-,14,-,TRBV7-2,CASSFGGTNSPLHF,TGTGCCAGCAGCTTCGGGGGGACAAACTCACCCCTCCACTTT
TRBJ2-1,-,17,once,TRBV7-2,CASSFLTSSSSYNEQFF,TGTGCCAGCAGCTTCCTGACTAGTTCGAGCTCCTACAATGAGCAGTTCTTC
TRBJ2-3,-,19,-,TRBV5-1,CASSIGRGATSDITDTQYF,TGCGCCAGCAGCATAGGTCGGGGGGCAACTAGCGACATCACAGATACGCAGTATTTT
TRBJ1-3,-,15,-,TRBV10-3,CAISKQGESGNTIYF,TGTGCCATCAGCAAACAGGGCGAATCTGGAAACACCATATATTTT
TRBJ1-4,TRBD1,14,-,TRBV11-2,CASSFDRGAEKLFF,TGTGCCAGCAGCTTCGACAGGGGGGCTGAAAAACTGTTTTTT
TRBJ1-5,-,14,-,TRBV6-5,CASSYSTGYQPQHF,TGTGCCAGCAGTTACTCCACAGGATATCAGCCCCAGCATTTT
TRBJ2-5,-,11,-,TRBV7-9,CASSSQETQYF,TGTGCCAGCAGCTCACAAGAGACCCAGTACTTC
TRBJ1-6,-,15,-,TRBV5-6,CASSGQGSGHSPLHF,TGTGCCAGCAGCGGTCAGGGGAGTGGGCATTCACCCCTCCACTTT
TRBJ2-7,TRBD2,15,-,TRBV6-5,CASSSTGLASYEQYF,TGTGCCAGCAGTTCGACGGGACTAGCGTCCTACGAGCAGTACTTC
TRBJ2-3,-,17,-,TRBV19,CASSTVWRSGPTDTQYF,TGTGCCAGTAGTACTGTGTGGAGGTCTGGCCCAACAGATACGCAGTATTTT
TRBJ1-6,-,16,-,TRBV5-1,CASSLETGGVGSPLHF,TGCGCCAGCAGCTTGGAGACAGGTGGTGTCGGTTCACCCCTCCACTTT
TRBJ1-5,-,13,-,TRBV12-3/TRBV12-4,CASSPGGNQPQHF,TGTGCCAGCAGCCCTGGCGGGAATCAGCCCCAGCATTTT
TRBJ2-7,-,14,-,TRBV4-1,CASSPGSITYEQYF,TGCGCCAGCAGCCCCGGGAGCATTACCTACGAGCAGTACTTC
TRBJ2-1,TRBD2,14,few,TRBV7-2,CASRGLAISNEQFF,TGTGCCAGCCGGGGACTAGCAATTTCAAATGAGCAGTTCTTC
TRBJ1-5,TRBD1,17,-,TRBV5-1,CASSSTGTGASNQPQHF,TGCGCCAGCAGCTCAACCGGGACAGGGGCGAGCAATCAGCCCCAGCATTTT
TRBJ2-4,-,16,-,TRBV15,CATSRETTGNRNIQYF,TGTGCCACCAGCAGAGAGACTACAGGGAATAGAAACATTCAGTACTTC
TRBJ2-2,TRBD2,16,-,TRBV3-1/TRBV3-2,CASSSTSGGAPGELFF,TGTGCCAGCAGCTCCACTAGCGGGGGGGCCCCCGGGGAGCTGTTTTTT
TRBJ2-7,TRBD1,15,-,TRBV5-8,CASSQGQGVPYEQYF,TGTGCCAGCAGCCAAGGACAGGGGGTTCCCTACGAGCAGTACTTC
TRBJ2-1,-,16,-,TRBV19,CASSSRQGWVNNEQFF,TGTGCCAGTAGTAGTCGTCAGGGGTGGGTTAACAATGAGCAGTTCTTC
TRBJ1-2,TRBD1,18,once,TRBV3-1/TRBV3-2,CASSQDRTRTGANYGYTF,TGTGCCAGCAGCCAAGACCGGACGAGGACAGGGGCTAACTATGGCTACACCTTC
TRBJ1-4,-,12,-,TRBV28,CASSYSYEKLFF,TGTGCTTCGTCCTATTCCTATGAAAAACTGTTTTTT